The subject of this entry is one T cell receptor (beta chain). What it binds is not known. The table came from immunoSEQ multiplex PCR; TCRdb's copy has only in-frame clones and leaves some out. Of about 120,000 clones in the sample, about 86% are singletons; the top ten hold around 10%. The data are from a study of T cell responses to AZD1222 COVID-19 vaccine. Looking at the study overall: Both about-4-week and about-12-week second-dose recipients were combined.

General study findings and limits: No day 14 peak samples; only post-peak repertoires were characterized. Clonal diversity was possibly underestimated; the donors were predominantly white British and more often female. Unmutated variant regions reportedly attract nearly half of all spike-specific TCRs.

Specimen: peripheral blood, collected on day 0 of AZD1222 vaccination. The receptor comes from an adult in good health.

The CDR3 nucleotides read TGTGCCAGCAGATTCAGCGGGACAGGGAATTCACCCCTCCACTTT. It specifies CASRFSGTGNSPLHF. The V gene is TRBV25-1, the J gene TRBJ1-6, with TRBD1 matching over 9 bases. The V and J ends lost 6 bases and 7 bases, in that order; junction bases with no gene match: 7. The CDR3 is 15 residues long. Germline CDR1 reads MGHDK; CDR2 reads SYGVNS.